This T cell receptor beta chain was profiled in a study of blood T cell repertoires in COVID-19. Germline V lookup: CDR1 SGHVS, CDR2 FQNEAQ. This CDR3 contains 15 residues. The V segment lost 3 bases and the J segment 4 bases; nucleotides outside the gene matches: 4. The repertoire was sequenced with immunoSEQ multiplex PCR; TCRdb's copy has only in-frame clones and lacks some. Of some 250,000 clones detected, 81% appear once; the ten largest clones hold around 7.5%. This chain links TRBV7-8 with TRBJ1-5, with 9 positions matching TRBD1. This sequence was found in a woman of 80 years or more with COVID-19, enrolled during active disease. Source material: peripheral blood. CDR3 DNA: TGTGCCAGCAGCTTTCTCGGGACAGGGAATCAGCCCCAGCATTTT. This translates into CASSFLGTGNQPQHF. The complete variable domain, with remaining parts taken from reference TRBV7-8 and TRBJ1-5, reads GAGVSQSPRYKVAKRGQDVALRCDPISGHVSLFWYQQALGQGPEFLTYFQNEAQLDKSGLPSDRFFAERPEGSVSTLKIQRTQQEDSAVYLCASSFLGTGNQPQHFGDGTRLSIL.